This passage covers 32 T cell receptor beta chains from one sample sequenced in a study of CD8+CD57+ T cells in acquired aplastic anemia. Genomic DNA templated the TCR beta VDJ and CDR3 profiling. TCRdb independently ran MiXCR on the reads; one entry per CDR3 protein. The sample lists approximately 200,000 distinct CDR3 sequences, less than 70% occurring once. The sample taken for sequencing was sorted CD4+, CD8+, or CD8+CD57+ T cells (not recorded which) from PBMCs. These receptors were obtained from a human donor in good health, serving as a control.

Comments on this clonotype: Germline is not matched at one junction end, which may reflect a read error. V is TRBV5-1 and J is TRBJ2-2, with D perhaps matching TRBD2 (5 bases). The CDR3 is made up of 11 amino acids. CDR1 is SGHRS and CDR2 is YFSETQ in the germline V gene. DNA for the CDR3: TGTGCTAGCAGCTTGTCGGGGGAGCTGTTTTTT. Its translation: CASSLSGELFF.

The chain combines TRBV20-1 with TRBJ1-2, with D perhaps matching TRBD1 (6 bases). Trimming pared 1 base from V and 2 bases from J, leaving 11 bases between. The CDR3 totals 14 residues. Per the germline V gene, CDR1 is DFQATT and CDR2 is SNEGSKA (reference sequence). CDR3 sequence reads: CSARVPGHNYGYTF. The CDR3 region has the DNA TGCAGTGCTAGAGTCCCGGGACACAACTATGGCTACACCTTC.

The rearrangement uses TRBV29-1 and TRBJ2-1, with D hard to call. The V gene's germline CDR1 is SQVTM and CDR2 ANQGSEA. This CDR3 is 12 amino acids long. The germline V and J ends were trimmed by 5 bases and 4 bases, with 9 bases remaining between them. CDR3 nucleotide sequence: TGCAGCGTTTACGTGGGATACAATGAGCAGTTCTTC. This gives the protein CSVYVGYNEQFF.

The genes are TRBV7-6 and TRBJ2-7; TRBD2 matches 12 bases. V lost 0 bases and J lost 0; bases outside the gene matches: 9. The V gene's germline CDR1 is SGHVS and CDR2 FNYEAQ. The CDR3 sequence is 19 residues long. The CDR3 spells CASSLALRLAGASSYEQYF. In nucleotides, the CDR3 is TGTGCCAGCAGCTTAGCCCTGAGACTAGCGGGGGCTAGCTCCTACGAGCAGTACTTC.

This clonotype was counted a few times. The chain employs TRBV29-1 and TRBJ2-5; no clear D. The CDR3 consists of 12 residues. The germline gives CDR1 SQVTM, CDR2 ANQGSEA. Trimming removed 4 bases at V and 3 bases at J, with 9 bases between. Here the CDR3 reads CSVVGSKETQYF. The CDR3 nucleotides read TGCAGCGTTGTTGGCAGTAAAGAGACCCAGTACTTC.

The CDR3 DNA follows: TGTGCCAGCTCACCACTACAGGTATATAGCAATCAGCCCCAGCATTTT. This translates into CASSPLQVYSNQPQHF. The chain carries TRBV18 and TRBJ1-5, with D maybe TRBD1 (5 bases). Per germline, CDR1 KGHSH and CDR2 LQKENI. The V and J ends lost 1 base and 0 bases respectively, with 10 bases between them. The CDR3 runs to 16 residues.

This rearrangement joins TRBV10-3 to TRBJ2-1; 13 positions match TRBD2. J gave up 6 bases and V 6 bases, and 8 bases lay outside the gene matches. This CDR3 is built from 16 residues. CDR1 and CDR2 from the germline V gene are ENHRY and SYGVKD. The CDR3 nucleotides read TGTGCCATCAGCCCAACTAGCGGGGGGGCGGCCAATGAGCAGTTCTTC. Translation gives CAISPTSGGAANEQFF.

The rearrangement joins TRBV19 to TRBJ2-1; 9 positions match TRBD2. The CDR3 has 15 residues. Germline assignment: CDR1 LNHDA and CDR2 SQIVND (reference sequence). V trimming: 5 bases; J trimming: 6 bases; junction bases outside the gene matches: 8. The DNA of the CDR3 is TGTGCCAGTAGTTCCGGGCGGGGGGGCCTCAATGAGCAGTTCTTC. Amino acids: CASSSGRGGLNEQFF.

The chain joins TRBV7-2 to TRBJ2-7; D is possibly TRBD1 (7 bases). Germline CDR1 and CDR2: SGHTA and FQGNSA. The CDR3 consists of 14 residues. V lost 5 bases, J lost 4 bases, and 15 bases lay in between. The CDR3 coding sequence is TGTGCCAGCAGCCATACAGGGGAGGTGTACGAGCAGTACTTC. Its protein is CASSHTGEVYEQYF.

DNA of the CDR3: TGTGCCAGCAGCAAGGGACTGGAAGAGACCCAGTACTTC. This sequence encodes CASSKGLEETQYF. V usage is TRBV7-2 and J usage is TRBJ2-5, with TRBD2 as a possible D gene (6 bases). Looked up from germline, CDR1 is SGHTA and CDR2 is FQGNSA. Trimming removed 5 bases at V and 3 bases at J, with 10 bases between. CDR3 length: 13 residues.

A note on this clonotype: Because it lacks the conserved phenylalanine or tryptophan at the end, this CDR3 is likely a read error. Here the CDR3 DNA reads TGTGCCAGTAGTATAGGTGCTAGCGGGAGATTCACCGGGGAGCTGTTTTCT. Protein: CASSIGASGRFTGELFS. The chain uses TRBV19 and TRBJ1-1, with TRBD2 matching 10 bases. The end of the DNA fits TRBJ2-2 better, so the J call may be wrong. The CDR3 is 17 residues long. Germline V gives CDR1 LNHDA, CDR2 SQIVND (reference sequence).

Regarding this clonotype: A read error may explain this, as a much larger clone is one base away. The conserved closing phenylalanine or tryptophan is absent in this CDR3, likely reflecting a read error. This sequence joins TRBV7-7 and TRBJ2-5, with 9 bases lining up with TRBD1. Germline assignment: CDR1 SSHAT and CDR2 FNYEAQ (reference sequence). The CDR3 is made up of 16 amino acids. DNA for the CDR3: TGTGCTAGCAGCTTAGGGTGCGACAGGGGGGGAGAGACCCAGTACCTC. Its protein is CASSLGCDRGGETQYL.

The chain couples TRBV7-2 to TRBJ1-1; D is perhaps TRBD1 (5 bases). The germline V gene has CDR1 SGHTA and CDR2 FQGNSA. V dropped 5 bases and J dropped 0 bases, with 19 bases sitting between them. The CDR3 is 17 residues long. In DNA, the CDR3 is TGTGCCAGCAGCCCCCGCGGGGGGGTCCTCATGAACACTGAAGCTTTCTTT. Amino acids: CASSPRGGVLMNTEAFF.

This clonotype was recorded many times. The V and J genes are TRBV4-3 and TRBJ1-4; D is unresolved. This CDR3 has 15 amino acids. Per germline, CDR1 LGHNA and CDR2 YSLEER. The V and J ends lost 0 bases and 1 base respectively, with 6 bases between them. The CDR3 is CASSQDLVTNEKLFF. The CDR3 coding sequence is TGCGCCAGCAGCCAAGATCTTGTAACTAATGAAAAACTGTTTTTT.

The chain carries TRBV3-1 and TRBJ2-7; no clear D. With 2 bases removed from V and 7 bases from J, the gap between germline ends came to 12 bases. CDR1 LGHDT and CDR2 YNNKEL come from the germline V gene (reference sequence). CDR3 length: 13 amino acids. The chain's CDR3 is CASSQIDGREQYF. The CDR3 bases are TGTGCCAGCAGCCAAATCGACGGTAGAGAGCAGTACTTC.

The chain links TRBV7-8 to TRBJ2-7; 7 bases agree with TRBD1. Per germline, CDR1 SGHVS and CDR2 FQNEAQ. V shed 3 bases, J shed 5 bases, and the junction held 10 bases outside the gene matches. This CDR3 has 15 residues. The CDR3 DNA follows: TGTGCCAGCAGCTTGACAGGGTTGGCAGGGGACGAGCAGTACTTC. It yields the protein CASSLTGLAGDEQYF.

There are many counts of this clonotype. The J gene is TRBJ2-3, the V gene TRBV20-1; a possible D gene is TRBD1 (5 bases). The CDR3 is 15 residues long. From germline, CDR1 is DFQATT and CDR2 SNEGSKA (reference sequence). The ends were cut back, 6 bases at V and 1 base at J, with 17 bases in the middle. CDR3 sequence reads: CSAAPRARGTDTQYF. The CDR3 bases are TGCAGTGCAGCCCCCCGGGCCAGGGGCACAGATACGCAGTATTTT.

The table lists this clonotype with many counts. This chain joins TRBV11-2 and TRBJ2-7; D remains unclear. Per the germline V gene, CDR1 is SGHAT and CDR2 is FQNNGV. V was clipped by 2 bases and J by 2 bases, with 7 bases between them. The CDR3 is 13 amino acids. CDR3 coding DNA: TGTGCCAGCAGCTTACCGCATACCTACGAGCAGTACTTC. Translation: CASSLPHTYEQYF.

J is TRBJ2-5 and V is TRBV24-1, with a possible D match to TRBD1 (7 bases). CDR3 length: 14 amino acids. Germline CDR1 is KGHDR and CDR2 is SFDVKD. Trimming took off 5 bases at V and 2 bases at J, with 11 bases between the two ends. CDR3 bases: TGTGCCACCAGTGTTTCAGGGGGGCAAGAGACCCAGTACTTC. Translation: CATSVSGGQETQYF.

The V call is TRBV20-1, the J call TRBJ2-5; no reliable D call. Trimming stripped 8 bases from V and 1 base from J, with 8 bases between. The germline CDR1 and CDR2 sequences are DFQATT and SNEGSKA (reference sequence). This CDR3 comprises 11 residues. In nucleotides, the CDR3 is TGCAGTTGCTCAGTCCAAGAGACCCAGTACTTC. As protein: CSCSVQETQYF.

This rearrangement joins TRBV9 to TRBJ2-4, with D perhaps TRBD2 (5 bases). CDR3 length equals 16 residues. Trimming removed 1 base at V and 0 bases at J, with 11 bases between. In germline, CDR1 is SGDLS, CDR2 YYNGEE. CDR3 sequence reads: CASSVRSGLAKNIQYF. The CDR3 nucleotides are TGTGCCAGCAGCGTAAGGTCGGGGTTAGCCAAAAACATTCAGTACTTC. Complete variable domain (other parts from reference TRBV9 and TRBJ2-4): DSGVTQTPKHLITATGQRVTLRCSPRSGDLSVYWYQQSLDQGLQFLIQYYNGEERAKGNILERFSAQQFPDLHSELNLSSLELGDSALYFCASSVRSGLAKNIQYFGAGTRLSVL.

The rearrangement uses TRBV2 and TRBJ1-5, with D uncertain. Per germline, CDR1 SNHLY and CDR2 FYNNEI. Trimming pared 4 bases from V and 2 bases from J, leaving 9 bases between. There are 14 residues in the CDR3. CDR3 DNA: TGTGCCAGCAGTGGGGGTAGGGGCAATCAGCCCCAGCATTTT. Its translation is CASSGGRGNQPQHF.

The rearrangement joins TRBV19 to TRBJ2-3, with D uncertain. Trimming took 3 bases from V and 2 from J, leaving 9 bases between them. From germline, CDR1 is LNHDA and CDR2 SQIVND (reference sequence). This CDR3 is built from 14 residues. The CDR3 protein is CASSMRKNTDTQYF. The CDR3 coding sequence is TGTGCCAGTAGTATGCGGAAAAACACAGATACGCAGTATTTT.

CDR3 residues: CASSAGNSYEQYF. The CDR3 nucleotides are TGCGCCAGCAGTGCAGGTAACAGCTACGAGCAGTACTTC. The chain has TRBV10-1 and TRBJ2-7, with D hard to call. The V and J ends lost 4 bases and 3 bases respectively, with 10 bases between them. This CDR3 spans 13 amino acids. From germline, CDR1 is WNHNN and CDR2 SYGVQD (reference sequence).

The chain joins TRBV9 to TRBJ1-1, with D perhaps matching TRBD1 (6 bases). The CDR3 loop spans 15 amino acids. Germline CDR1 and CDR2: SGDLS and YYNGEE. The germline V and J ends were trimmed by 0 bases and 3 bases, with 12 bases remaining between them. The CDR3 region has the DNA TGTGCCAGCAGCGTAGAGGACAGACAGGACACTGAAGCTTTCTTT. As protein: CASSVEDRQDTEAFF. The full variable domain, its missing parts supplied by reference TRBV9 and TRBJ1-1, is DSGVTQTPKHLITATGQRVTLRCSPRSGDLSVYWYQQSLDQGLQFLIQYYNGEERAKGNILERFSAQQFPDLHSELNLSSLELGDSALYFCASSVEDRQDTEAFFGQGTRLTVV.

The chain uses TRBV10-2 and TRBJ1-2, with D unresolved. Deletions cut 4 bases from V and 6 bases from J, with 18 bases between. The CDR3 length is 15 residues. The germline gives CDR1 WSHSY, CDR2 SAAADI. DNA for the CDR3: TGCGCCAGCAGTGCTAGAGGCTTGTCCTCCAATGGCTACACCTTC. Its protein product is CASSARGLSSNGYTF.

This clonotype was counted ten times or more. This sequence joins TRBV19 and TRBJ1-1; 8 bases line up with TRBD1. J was trimmed by 2 bases and V by 7 bases; bases with no gene match: 6. The CDR3 contains 14 residues. Per the germline V gene, CDR1 is LNHDA and CDR2 is SQIVND (reference sequence). CDR3 loop: CASTSDRGNTEAFF. CDR3 nucleotide sequence: TGTGCCAGTACCTCCGACAGGGGAAACACTGAAGCTTTCTTT.

This clonotype was found once. The chain combines TRBV24-1 with TRBJ1-1; 8 bases agree with TRBD1. The CDR3 sequence is 19 residues long. From germline, CDR1 is KGHDR and CDR2 SFDVKD. V gave up 3 bases and J gave up 0 bases; unmatched junction bases: 14. In DNA form, the CDR3 reads TGTGCCACCAGTGATGCCGGACAGGGCCTCGGGGTAATGAACACTGAAGCTTTCTTT. This codes for CATSDAGQGLGVMNTEAFF.

V usage is TRBV25-1 and J usage is TRBJ2-1; 13 positions match TRBD2. The CDR3 length is 16 residues. Germline CDR1 is MGHDK and CDR2 is SYGVNS. The junction had 3 bases not matched to a gene; V was cut back by 4 bases and J by 3 bases. The CDR3 nucleotides read TGTGCCAGCAGTGGGAGACTAGCGGGGGGCTACAATGAGCAGTTCTTC. This gives the protein CASSGRLAGGYNEQFF.

There are many counts of this clonotype. The genes are TRBV19 and TRBJ1-2; D perhaps matches TRBD1 (5 bases). This CDR3 is built from 16 residues. The V end lost 8 bases, the J end lost 0 bases, and 19 bases lay between the germline ends. Germline V lookup: CDR1 LNHDA, CDR2 SQIVND (reference sequence). The DNA for the CDR3 is TGTGCCAGTCACACCTCGGGGACGCCGGCTAACTATGGCTACACCTTC. This translates into CASHTSGTPANYGYTF.

This clonotype was seen a handful of times. This chain links TRBV24-1 with TRBJ2-5; 14 nucleotides match TRBD2. The CDR3 is 15 amino acids. V lost 4 bases and J lost 4; bases outside the gene matches: 1. The germline gives CDR1 KGHDR, CDR2 SFDVKD. CDR3 bases: TGTGCCACCAGTGACGGACTAGCGGGAGGAGAGACCCAGTACTTC. Its protein product is CATSDGLAGGETQYF.

The J gene is TRBJ1-1, the V gene TRBV9; D not resolved. The CDR3 loop spans 15 amino acids. CDR1 SGDLS and CDR2 YYNGEE come from the germline V gene. V lost 6 bases and J 3 bases, leaving 18 bases between the germline ends. The CDR3 spells CASTPRMNRDTEAFF. CDR3 nucleotide sequence: TGTGCCAGCACCCCTCGGATGAATCGGGACACTGAAGCTTTCTTT.